This T cell receptor beta chain stems from a study of long-term antiretroviral therapy in people with HIV. Study observations and caveats: Despite increasing after ART, diversity remained lower than that of transplant donor controls. Versus controls, repertoires in people with HIV had narrower CDR3 length ranges. Clonal populations expanded prior to ART predominated within the repertoire at all time points. Specimen acquisition occurred between the mid-2000s and the late 2010s, potentially under older ART regimens.

Researchers report immunoSEQ v3.0 was run at survey level. The protocol was immunoSEQ multiplex PCR, while the TCRdb copy is restricted to in-frame clones and leaves out a portion. Found here are about 6,600 clones, 65% to 75% of them singletons; the top ten hold approximately 8.3%. V lost 0 bases and J lost 5, with 16 bases in between. Germline assignment: CDR1 MNHEY and CDR2 SVGAGI. This CDR3 has 16 residues. Comment on this clone: What it binds is not known.

The sequence derives from a man aged 18 to 30 with HIV. The sequences come from unsorted PBMCs, collected 0.1 years before starting antiretroviral therapy. The chain recombines TRBV6-5 with TRBJ2-5; D call uncertain. The CDR3 protein is CASSYSKPRKGETQYF. Here the CDR3 DNA reads TGTGCCAGCAGTTACTCGAAACCCAGGAAAGGGGAGACCCAGTACTTC.